This is a list of T cell receptor beta chains from one sample in a study of cytomegalovirus exposure and HLA in healthy donors. The repertoire was sequenced with immunoSEQ multiplex PCR; TCRdb's copy has only in-frame clones and lacks some. The sample contains fewer than 110,000 clones, roughly 70% of which appear only once. Sequences were obtained from PBMCs. The receptors were sampled from a man between 50 and 59 years old in good health and CMV-seronegative. The CDR3 runs from the conserved cysteine through the conserved F or W. The order of the fields is clone size, V gene, CDR3 length, D gene, J gene, CDR3 DNA, CDR3 protein. The D gene is left open where the match is weak. Where a row states a size, it is once, few, many or the class of an expanded clone; other rows omit it.

-,TRBV29-1,14,TRBD2,TRBJ2-7,TGCAGCGTTGAAGCGGCGGGAGGCTCCTACGAGCAGTACTTC,CSVEAAGGSYEQYF
-,TRBV11-2,12,-,TRBJ2-7,TGTGCCAGCAGCTTAGATCGGTACGAGCAGTACTTC,CASSLDRYEQYF
-,TRBV5-6,13,-,TRBJ2-1,TGTGCCAGCAGCTATACAGGTTACAATGAGCAGTTCTTC,CASSYTGYNEQFF
-,TRBV7-9,15,-,TRBJ2-7,TGTGCCAGCAGCTTGTCCTTGGTTAGCTCCTACGAGCAGTACTTC,CASSLSLVSSYEQYF
-,TRBV20-1,10,TRBD2,TRBJ2-1,TGCAGTGCTCTAGGGGACTACCAGTTCTTC,CSALGDYQFF
few,TRBV6-4,13,-,TRBJ1-1,TGTGCCAGCAGTGAGTCACAGATCACTGAAGCTTTCTTT,CASSESQITEAFF
-,TRBV29-1,14,TRBD2,TRBJ2-1,TGCAGCAAGACTAGCCCCGGAAAATACAATGAGCAGTTCTTC,CSKTSPGKYNEQFF
-,TRBV9,15,TRBD2,TRBJ2-2,TGTGCCAGCAGCGCCCGGACTAGTCACACCGGGGAGCTGTTTTTT,CASSARTSHTGELFF
-,TRBV9,15,TRBD2,TRBJ2-1,TGTGCCAGCAGCCCCCTTAGCGGGAGTGAGTATGAGCAGTTCTTC,CASSPLSGSEYEQFF
-,TRBV6-5,15,TRBD2,TRBJ2-1,TGTGCCAGCAGCCAGAGCGGGGGGGCGTACAATGAGCAGTTCTTC,CASSQSGGAYNEQFF
-,TRBV21-1,15,-,TRBJ2-2,TGTGCCAGCAGCAAAGCCCAGGGTCTTGCCGGGGAGCTGTTTTTT,CASSKAQGLAGELFF
-,TRBV4-1,16,-,TRBJ1-2,TGCGCCAGCAGCCAGCAAGGGACTGAGCCTGGGTATGGCTACACCTTC,CASSQQGTEPGYGYTF
medium-sized,TRBV19,15,-,TRBJ1-6,TGTGCCAGTAGTATAGAGGGGGGTTATAATTCACCCCTCCACTTT,CASSIEGGYNSPLHF
-,TRBV4-2,17,TRBD1,TRBJ2-3,TGTGCCAGCAGCCAAGAAAAAACAGGGGAAAGCACAGATACGCAGTATTTT,CASSQEKTGESTDTQYF
-,TRBV5-1,13,-,TRBJ2-7,TGCGCCAGCAGCTTGGGAGGGAGAAACGAGCAGTACTTC,CASSLGGRNEQYF